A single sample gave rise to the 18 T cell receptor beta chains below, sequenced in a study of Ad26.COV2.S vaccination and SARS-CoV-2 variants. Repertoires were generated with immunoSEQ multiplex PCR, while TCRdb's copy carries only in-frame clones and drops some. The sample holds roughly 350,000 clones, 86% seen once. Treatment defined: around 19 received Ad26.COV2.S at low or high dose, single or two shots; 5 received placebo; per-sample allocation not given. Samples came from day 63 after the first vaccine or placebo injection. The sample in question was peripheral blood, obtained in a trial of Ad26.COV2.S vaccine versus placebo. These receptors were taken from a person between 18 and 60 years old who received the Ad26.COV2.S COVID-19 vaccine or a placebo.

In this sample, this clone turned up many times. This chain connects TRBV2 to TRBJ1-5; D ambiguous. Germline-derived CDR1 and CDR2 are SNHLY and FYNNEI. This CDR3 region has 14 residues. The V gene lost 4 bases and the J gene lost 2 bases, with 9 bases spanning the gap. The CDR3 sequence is CASSGEGGNQPQHF. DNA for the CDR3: TGTGCCAGCAGTGGCGAGGGTGGCAATCAGCCCCAGCATTTT. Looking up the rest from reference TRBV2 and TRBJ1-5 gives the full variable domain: EPEVTQTPSHQVTQMGQEVILRCVPISNHLYFYWYRQILGQKVEFLVSFYNNEISEKSEIFDDQFSVERPDGSNFTLKIRSTKLEDSAMYFCASSGEGGNQPQHFGDGTRLSIL.

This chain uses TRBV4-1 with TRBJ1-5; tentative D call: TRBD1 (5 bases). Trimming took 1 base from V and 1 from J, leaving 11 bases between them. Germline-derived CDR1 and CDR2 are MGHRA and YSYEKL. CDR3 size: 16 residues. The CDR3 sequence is CASSQVGGDSNQPQHF. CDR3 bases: TGCGCCAGCAGCCAAGTGGGGGGGGACAGCAATCAGCCCCAGCATTTT.

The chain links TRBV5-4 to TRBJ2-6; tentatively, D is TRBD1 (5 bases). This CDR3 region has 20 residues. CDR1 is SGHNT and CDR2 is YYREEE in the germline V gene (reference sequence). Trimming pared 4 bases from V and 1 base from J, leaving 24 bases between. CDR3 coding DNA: TGTGCCAGCAGCACGTCCATAGTGGGCAGGGTCAGTTCTGGGGCCAACGTCCTGACTTTC. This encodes CASSTSIVGRVSSGANVLTF.

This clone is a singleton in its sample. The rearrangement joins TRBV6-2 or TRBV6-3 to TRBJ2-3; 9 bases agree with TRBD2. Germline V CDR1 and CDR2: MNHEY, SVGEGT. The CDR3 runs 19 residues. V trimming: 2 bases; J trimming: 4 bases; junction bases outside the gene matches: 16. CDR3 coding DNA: TGTGCCAGCAGTTACAACCCCGAAGTGAGTAGCGGGGGCCCAGATACGCAGTATTTT. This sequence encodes CASSYNPEVSSGGPDTQYF.

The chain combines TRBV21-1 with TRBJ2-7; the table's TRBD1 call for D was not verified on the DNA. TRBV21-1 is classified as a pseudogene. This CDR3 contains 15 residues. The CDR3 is CASSKRQAENYEQYF. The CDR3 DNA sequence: TGTGCCAGCAGCAAAAGGCAGGCTGAGAATTACGAGCAGTACTTC.

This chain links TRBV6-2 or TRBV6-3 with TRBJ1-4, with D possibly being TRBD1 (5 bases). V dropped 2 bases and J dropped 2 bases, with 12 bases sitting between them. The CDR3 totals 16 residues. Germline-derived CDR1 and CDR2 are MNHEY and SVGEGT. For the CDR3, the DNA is TGTGCCAGCAGTTACGCAGGGAAGGGGACTAATGAAAAACTGTTTTTT. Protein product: CASSYAGKGTNEKLFF.

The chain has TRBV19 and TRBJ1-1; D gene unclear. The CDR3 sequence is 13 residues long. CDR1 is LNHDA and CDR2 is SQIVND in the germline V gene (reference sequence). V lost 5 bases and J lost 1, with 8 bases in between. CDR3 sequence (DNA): TGTGCCAGTAGTGAGGGCAGGAACACTGAAGCTTTCTTT. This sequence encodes CASSEGRNTEAFF.

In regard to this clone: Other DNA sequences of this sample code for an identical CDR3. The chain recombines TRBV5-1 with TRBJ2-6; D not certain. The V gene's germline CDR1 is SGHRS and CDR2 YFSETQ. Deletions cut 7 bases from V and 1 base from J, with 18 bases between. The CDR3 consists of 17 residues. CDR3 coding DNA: TGCGCCAGCGCCCCACAGAGAGATCTATCTGGGGCCAACGTCCTGACTTTC. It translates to CASAPQRDLSGANVLTF.

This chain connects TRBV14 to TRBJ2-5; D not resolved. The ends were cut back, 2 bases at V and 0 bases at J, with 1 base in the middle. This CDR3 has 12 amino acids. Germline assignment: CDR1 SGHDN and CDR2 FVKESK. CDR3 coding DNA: TGTGCCAGCAGCCAAAACCAAGAGACCCAGTACTTC. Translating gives CASSQNQETQYF.

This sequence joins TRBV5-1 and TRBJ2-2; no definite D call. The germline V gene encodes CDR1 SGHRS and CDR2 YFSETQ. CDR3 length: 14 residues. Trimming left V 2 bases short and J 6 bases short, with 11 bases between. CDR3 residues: CASSFGPFAGELFF. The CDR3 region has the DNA TGCGCCAGCAGCTTTGGTCCCTTTGCCGGGGAGCTGTTTTTT. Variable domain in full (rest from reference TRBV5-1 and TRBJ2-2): KAGVTQTPRYLIKTRGQQVTLSCSPISGHRSVSWYQQTPGQGLQFLFEYFSETQRNKGNFPGRFSGRQFSNSRSEMNVSTLELGDSALYLCASSFGPFAGELFFGEGSRLTVL.

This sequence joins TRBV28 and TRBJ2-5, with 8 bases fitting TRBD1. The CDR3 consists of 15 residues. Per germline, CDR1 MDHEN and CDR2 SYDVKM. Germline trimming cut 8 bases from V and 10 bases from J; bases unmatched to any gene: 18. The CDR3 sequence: CASLPDREDKRVQYF. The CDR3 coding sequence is TGTGCCAGCCTACCGGACAGGGAAGACAAGAGAGTCCAGTACTTC.

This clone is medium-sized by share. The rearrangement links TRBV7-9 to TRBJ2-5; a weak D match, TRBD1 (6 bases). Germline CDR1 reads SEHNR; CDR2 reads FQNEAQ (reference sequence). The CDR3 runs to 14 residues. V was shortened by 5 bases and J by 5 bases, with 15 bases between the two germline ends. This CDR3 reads CASSTARGGETQYF. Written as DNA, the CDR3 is TGTGCCAGCAGCACAGCCAGGGGCGGTGAGACCCAGTACTTC.

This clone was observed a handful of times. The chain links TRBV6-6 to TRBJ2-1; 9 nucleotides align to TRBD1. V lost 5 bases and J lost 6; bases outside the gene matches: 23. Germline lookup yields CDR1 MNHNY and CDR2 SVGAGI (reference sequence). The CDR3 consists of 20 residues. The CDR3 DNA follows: TGTGCCAGCAGTCACCCCCCCGGGACAGGGAACAATAGAAGTGTCAATGAGCAGTTCTTC. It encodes CASSHPPGTGNNRSVNEQFF.

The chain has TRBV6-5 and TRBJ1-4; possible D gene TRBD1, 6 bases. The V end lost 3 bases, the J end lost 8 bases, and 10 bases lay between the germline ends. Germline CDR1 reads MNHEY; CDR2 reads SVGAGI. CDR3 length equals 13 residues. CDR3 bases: TGTGCCAGCAGTTATCGGGGGGCGGAAAAACTGTTTTTT. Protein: CASSYRGAEKLFF.

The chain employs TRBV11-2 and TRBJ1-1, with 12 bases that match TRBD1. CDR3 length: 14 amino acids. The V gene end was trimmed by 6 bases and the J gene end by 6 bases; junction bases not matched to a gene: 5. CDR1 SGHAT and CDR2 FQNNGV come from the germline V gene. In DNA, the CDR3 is TGTGCCAGCAGTTGGGACAGGGGGCGGTCTGAAGCTTTCTTT. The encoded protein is CASSWDRGRSEAFF. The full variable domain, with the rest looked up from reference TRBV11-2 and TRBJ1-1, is EAGVAQSPRYKIIEKRQSVAFWCNPISGHATLYWYQQILGQGPKLLIQFQNNGVVDDSQLPKDRFSAERLKGVDSTLKIQPAKLEDSAVYLCASSWDRGRSEAFFGQGTRLTVV.

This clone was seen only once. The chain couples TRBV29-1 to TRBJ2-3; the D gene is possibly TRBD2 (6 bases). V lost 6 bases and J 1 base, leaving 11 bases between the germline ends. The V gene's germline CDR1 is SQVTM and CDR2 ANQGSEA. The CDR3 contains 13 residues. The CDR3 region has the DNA TGCAGCGTACCGGGGGTCCGCACAGATACGCAGTATTTT. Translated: CSVPGVRTDTQYF.

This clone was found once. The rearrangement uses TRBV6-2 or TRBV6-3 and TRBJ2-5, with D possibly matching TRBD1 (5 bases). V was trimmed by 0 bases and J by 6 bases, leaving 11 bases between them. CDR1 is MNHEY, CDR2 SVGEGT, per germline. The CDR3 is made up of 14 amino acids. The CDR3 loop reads CASSYSKQGKTQYF. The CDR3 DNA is TGTGCCAGCAGTTACTCCAAGCAGGGCAAGACCCAGTACTTC.

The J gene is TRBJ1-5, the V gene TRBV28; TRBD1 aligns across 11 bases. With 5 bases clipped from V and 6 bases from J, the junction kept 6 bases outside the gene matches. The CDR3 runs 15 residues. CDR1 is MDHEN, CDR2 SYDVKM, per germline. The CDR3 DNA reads TGTGCCAGCAGTCAACCCGGACAGGGGGCTCAGCCCCAGCATTTT. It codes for CASSQPGQGAQPQHF.